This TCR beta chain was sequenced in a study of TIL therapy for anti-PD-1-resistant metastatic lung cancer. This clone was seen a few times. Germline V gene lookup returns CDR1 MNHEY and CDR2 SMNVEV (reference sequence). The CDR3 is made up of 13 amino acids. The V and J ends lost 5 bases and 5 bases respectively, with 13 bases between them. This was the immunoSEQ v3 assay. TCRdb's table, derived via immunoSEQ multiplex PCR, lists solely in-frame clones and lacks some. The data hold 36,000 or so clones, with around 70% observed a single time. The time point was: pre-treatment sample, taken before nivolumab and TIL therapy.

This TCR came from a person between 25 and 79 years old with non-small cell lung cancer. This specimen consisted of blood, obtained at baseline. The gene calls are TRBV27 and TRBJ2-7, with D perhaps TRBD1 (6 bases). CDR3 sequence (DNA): TGTGCCAGCAGTAGCAACCAGGGGCACGAGCAGTACTTC. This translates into CASSSNQGHEQYF.